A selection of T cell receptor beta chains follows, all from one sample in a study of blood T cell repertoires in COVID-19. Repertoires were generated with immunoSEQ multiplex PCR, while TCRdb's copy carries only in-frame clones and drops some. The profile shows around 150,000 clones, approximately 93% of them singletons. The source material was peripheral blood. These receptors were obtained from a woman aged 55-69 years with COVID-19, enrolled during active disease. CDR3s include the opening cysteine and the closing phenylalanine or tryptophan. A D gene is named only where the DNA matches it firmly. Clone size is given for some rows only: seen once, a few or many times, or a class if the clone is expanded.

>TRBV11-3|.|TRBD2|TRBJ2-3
CASSFHSGGAGDTQYF
TGTGCCAGCAGCTTTCATAGCGGGGGGGCCGGAGATACGCAGTATTTT
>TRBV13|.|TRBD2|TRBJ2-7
CASSPPGGAYEQYF
TGTGCCAGCAGCCCCCCGGGGGGAGCCTACGAGCAGTACTTC
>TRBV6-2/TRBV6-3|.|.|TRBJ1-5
CASSPRAGSNQPQHF
TGTGCCAGCAGCCCCAGGGCGGGGAGCAATCAGCCCCAGCATTTT
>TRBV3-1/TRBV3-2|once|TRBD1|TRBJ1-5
CASSQDRVGPQHF
TGTGCCAGCAGCCAGGACAGGGTAGGGCCCCAGCATTTT
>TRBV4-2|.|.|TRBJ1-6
CASSQRSDIGNSPLHF
TGTGCCAGCAGCCAAAGGTCCGACATCGGTAATTCACCCCTCCACTTT
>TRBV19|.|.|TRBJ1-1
CASSIGREWTEAFF
TGTGCCAGTAGTATAGGCAGGGAATGGACTGAAGCTTTCTTT
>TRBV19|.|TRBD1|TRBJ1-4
CASSIRGRDHLKLFF
TGTGCCAGTAGTATCAGGGGGCGAGATCACCTAAAACTGTTTTTT
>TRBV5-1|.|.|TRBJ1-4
CASKAGRSANEKLFF
TGCGCCAGCAAAGCGGGACGTTCGGCTAATGAAAAACTGTTTTTT
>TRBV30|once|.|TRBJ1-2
CAWNSGFLYGYTF
TGTGCCTGGAACTCAGGGTTTCTCTATGGCTACACCTTC
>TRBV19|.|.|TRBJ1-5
CASSISSASNQPQHF
TGTGCCAGTAGTATTAGCAGCGCTTCGAATCAGCCCCAGCATTTT
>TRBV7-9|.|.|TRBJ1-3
CATQASGNTIYF
TGTGCCACACAGGCATCTGGAAACACCATATATTTT
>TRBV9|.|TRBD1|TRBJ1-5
CASSVPSYRGRQPQHF
TGTGCCAGCAGCGTCCCGAGTTACAGGGGGAGGCAGCCCCAGCATTTT
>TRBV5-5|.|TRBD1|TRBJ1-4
CASSIGDREHEKLFF
TGTGCCAGCAGCATAGGGGACAGGGAACACGAAAAACTGTTTTTT
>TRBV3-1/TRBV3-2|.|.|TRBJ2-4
CASSQATGQDLQYF
TGTGCCAGCAGCCAAGCCACGGGACAAGATCTTCAGTACTTC
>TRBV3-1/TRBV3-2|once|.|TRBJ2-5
CASSLDRPQETQYF
TGTGCCAGCAGTCTTGACAGACCCCAAGAGACCCAGTACTTC
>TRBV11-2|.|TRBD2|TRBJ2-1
CASSQGREGKFF
TGTGCCAGCAGCCAGGGGCGGGAGGGGAAGTTCTTC
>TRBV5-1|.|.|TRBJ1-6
CASSLKESSYNSPLHF
TGCGCCAGCAGCTTAAAGGAGAGCTCCTATAATTCACCCCTCCACTTT
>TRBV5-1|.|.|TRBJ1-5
CASSPSFQGPQHF
TGCGCCAGCAGCCCTTCTTTCCAGGGTCCCCAGCATTTT
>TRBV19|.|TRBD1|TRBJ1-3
CASRTVHYRGGNTIYF
TGTGCCAGTAGGACTGTCCACTACAGGGGAGGAAACACCATATATTTT
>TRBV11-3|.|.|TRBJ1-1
CASSLGVNTEAFF
TGTGCCAGCAGCTTAGGAGTGAACACTGAAGCTTTCTTT